The 29 T cell receptor beta chains presented below share a single source sample, sequenced in a study of PD-1 blockade in classical Hodgkin lymphoma. This table comes from immunoSEQ multiplex PCR, and its TCRdb copy is limited to in-frame clones, with some not included. Of about 27,000 clones in the sample, approximately 72% were seen once. Time point noted: cycle 4 day 1 (C4D1), after 6 weeks of nivolumab. Relapse after autologous stem cell transplantation occurred in every patient, and brentuximab vedotin exposure varied. The starting material was peripheral blood mononuclear cells (PBMCs), obtained before the fourth cycle of nivolumab. The receptors stem from a human donor with classical Hodgkin lymphoma.

The V and J genes are TRBV28 and TRBJ2-7, with TRBD1 identical over 9 bases. Germline-derived CDR1 and CDR2 are MDHEN and SYDVKM. Trimming cost V 2 bases and J 5 bases; bases outside gene matches: 7. This CDR3 has 15 residues. In DNA, the CDR3 is TGTGCCAGCAGTTTAGGGGGACAGGGAGAACACGAGCAGTACTTC. The encoded protein is CASSLGGQGEHEQYF.

This clone was observed a single time. This chain links TRBV6-1 with TRBJ2-7; no firm D call. Trimming removed 7 bases at V and 4 bases at J, with 8 bases between. Germline V gene data show CDR1 as MNHNS and CDR2 as SASEGT. The CDR3 covers 11 residues. The CDR3 here is CASKTRYEQYF. The DNA of the CDR3 is TGTGCCAGCAAAACGAGGTACGAGCAGTACTTC.

J is TRBJ1-1 and V is TRBV5-4; 8 bases map to TRBD1. Germline-derived CDR1 and CDR2 are SGHNT and YYREEE (reference sequence). The CDR3 spans 16 residues. V lost 4 bases, J lost 1 base, and 9 bases stayed unmatched. DNA for the CDR3: TGTGCCAGCAGCGTGGACAGGGTTTGGACGAACACTGAAGCTTTCTTT. This encodes CASSVDRVWTNTEAFF.

The chain combines TRBV30 with TRBJ2-3, with TRBD2 identical over 11 bases. The CDR3 covers 13 residues. Losses at the gene ends were 3 bases for V and 6 bases for J; bases not matched to a gene: 2. Looked up from germline, CDR1 is GTSNPN and CDR2 is SVGIG (reference sequence). This CDR3 reads CAWRLAGADTQYF. The DNA of the CDR3 is TGTGCCTGGAGACTAGCGGGAGCGGATACGCAGTATTTT.

The chain uses TRBV30 and TRBJ2-3; D may be TRBD2 (6 bases). The ends were cut back, 7 bases at V and 6 bases at J, with 14 bases in the middle. Germline CDR1 and CDR2: GTSNPN and SVGIG (reference sequence). The CDR3 covers 12 residues. Here the CDR3 reads CAYRESGDTQYF. In DNA, the CDR3 is TGTGCCTACCGGGAGAGTGGCGATACGCAGTATTTT. Based on the CDR3 plus reference TRBV30 and TRBJ2-3, the full variable domain is SQTIHQWPATLVQPVGSPLSLECTVEGTSNPNLYWYRQAAGRGLQLLFYSVGIGQISSEVPQNLSASRPQDRQFILSSKKLLLSDSGFYLCAYRESGDTQYFGPGTRLTVL.

This chain joins TRBV5-1 and TRBJ2-5, with 7 bases that match TRBD2. V was pared by 0 bases and J by 1 base, with 6 bases of the junction left unmatched. In germline, CDR1 is SGHRS, CDR2 YFSETQ. The CDR3 has 16 amino acids. The CDR3 DNA reads TGCGCCAGCAGCTTGGCTATCGGCGGGGGCCAAGAGACCCAGTACTTC. Protein product: CASSLAIGGGQETQYF.

V and J are TRBV7-2 and TRBJ1-2; TRBD1 aligns across 11 bases. V lost 5 bases and J lost 8; bases outside the gene matches: 7. The CDR3 is 14 residues long. CDR1 and CDR2 (germline): SGHTA, FQGNSA. The CDR3 DNA is TGTGCCAGCAGCCCCCGGACAGGGGGCAGGGGCTACACCTTC. As protein: CASSPRTGGRGYTF.

This CDR3 is CATSRDPGEETQYF. The CDR3 DNA sequence: TGTGCCACCAGCAGAGATCCAGGGGAAGAGACCCAGTACTTC. This sequence joins TRBV15 and TRBJ2-5; possible D gene TRBD1, 6 bases. Trimming stripped 0 bases from V and 3 bases from J, with 8 bases between. The CDR3 totals 14 residues. CDR1 and CDR2 from the germline V gene are LNHNV and YYDKDF (reference sequence).

The chain links TRBV11-2 to TRBJ1-2, with D unclear. The CDR3 loop spans 14 amino acids. Germline values: CDR1 SGHAT, CDR2 FQNNGV. Between the trimmed V and J ends, which lost 0 bases and 4 bases, there was a span of 9 bases. The CDR3 nucleotides are TGTGCCAGCAGCTTAGATCGGTATAGCTATGGCTACACCTTC. This sequence encodes CASSLDRYSYGYTF.

The V call is TRBV5-1, the J call TRBJ2-7, with D uncertain. The V end was cut by 0 bases, the J end by 1 base, with 5 bases between. The germline gives CDR1 SGHRS, CDR2 YFSETQ. The CDR3 contains 13 residues. CDR3 coding DNA: TGCGCCAGCAGCTTGGGTCAGTCCTACGAGCAGTACTTC. It encodes CASSLGQSYEQYF. The full variable domain, in which reference TRBV5-1 and TRBJ2-7 provide the parts outside the CDR3, is KAGVTQTPRYLIKTRGQQVTLSCSPISGHRSVSWYQQTPGQGLQFLFEYFSETQRNKGNFPGRFSGRQFSNSRSEMNVSTLELGDSALYLCASSLGQSYEQYFGPGTRLTVT.

The sample holds a few counts of this clone. The gene calls are TRBV30 and TRBJ2-3; a weak D match, TRBD1 (5 bases). V lost 0 bases to trimming and J lost 6 bases, with 10 bases between them. Germline V gives CDR1 GTSNPN, CDR2 SVGIG (reference sequence). This CDR3 has 13 residues. CDR3 sequence (DNA): TGTGCCTGGAGTGTACTACAGGCGGATACGCAGTATTTT. Translated: CAWSVLQADTQYF. Full variable domain (missing parts from reference TRBV30 and TRBJ2-3): SQTIHQWPATLVQPVGSPLSLECTVEGTSNPNLYWYRQAAGRGLQLLFYSVGIGQISSEVPQNLSASRPQDRQFILSSKKLLLSDSGFYLCAWSVLQADTQYFGPGTRLTVL.

The V call is TRBV28, the J call TRBJ1-2, with D unclear. The length of the CDR3 is 13 residues. Germline CDR1 reads MDHEN; CDR2 reads SYDVKM. The V gene lost 2 bases and the J gene lost 2 bases, with 6 bases spanning the gap. CDR3 sequence (DNA): TGTGCCAGCAGTTTAGCGCAGAACTATGGCTACACCTTC. Translation: CASSLAQNYGYTF.

The chain employs TRBV4-1 and TRBJ2-7; 7 bases fit TRBD1. Germline V gives CDR1 MGHRA, CDR2 YSYEKL. The CDR3 extends over 15 amino acids. Trimming cost V 1 base and J 3 bases; bases outside gene matches: 6. Here the CDR3 reads CASSQVGQAVYEQYF. CDR3 bases: TGCGCCAGCAGCCAAGTCGGACAGGCAGTCTACGAGCAGTACTTC.

This clone was found a few times. The genes are TRBV27 and TRBJ1-5; tentative D call: TRBD1 (6 bases). The V gene lost 5 bases and the J gene lost 1 base, with 9 bases spanning the gap. This CDR3 comprises 14 residues. Germline V gene sequence: CDR1 MNHEY, CDR2 SMNVEV (reference sequence). The DNA of the CDR3 is TGTGCCAGCAGTATCAGGGGAAGCAATCAGCCCCAGCATTTT. This gives the protein CASSIRGSNQPQHF.

Concerning this clone itself: The sample carries other DNA sequences with the same CDR3. The chain carries TRBV7-9 and TRBJ1-3, with D maybe TRBD1 (5 bases). Looked up from germline, CDR1 is SEHNR and CDR2 is FQNEAQ (reference sequence). CDR3 size: 14 residues. V was cut by 1 base and J by 4 bases, with 8 bases left in between. CDR3 bases: TGTGCCAGCAGCTTAGGCGGGGCAGGAAACACCATATATTTT. The encoded protein is CASSLGGAGNTIYF.

This clone was detected only a few times. V and J are TRBV5-5 and TRBJ1-5, with 10 bases fitting TRBD1. Per germline, CDR1 SGHKS and CDR2 YYEKEE (reference sequence). This CDR3 contains 15 residues. V shed 4 bases and J 5 bases; nucleotides not matched to a gene: 6. The chain's CDR3 is CASSRGQGNYQPQHF. The CDR3 nucleotides read TGTGCCAGCAGCAGGGGACAGGGGAACTATCAGCCCCAGCATTTT. Using reference TRBV5-5 and TRBJ1-5 for the parts outside the CDR3, the full variable domain is DAGVTQSPTHLIKTRGQQVTLRCSPISGHKSVSWYQQVLGQGPQFIFQYYEKEERGRGNFPDRFSARQFPNYSSELNVNALLLGDSALYLCASSRGQGNYQPQHFGDGTRLSIL.

The genes are TRBV7-9 and TRBJ2-3; D is perhaps TRBD1 (6 bases). From germline, CDR1 is SEHNR and CDR2 FQNEAQ (reference sequence). Trimming pared 5 bases from V and 2 bases from J, leaving 11 bases between. This CDR3 comprises 14 residues. DNA of the CDR3: TGTGCCAGCAGCCGCGACAGGTACACAGATACGCAGTATTTT. This sequence encodes CASSRDRYTDTQYF. The whole variable domain, filled in from reference TRBV7-9 and TRBJ2-3, reads DTGVSQNPRHKITKRGQNVTFRCDPISEHNRLYWYRQTLGQGPEFLTYFQNEAQLEKSRLLSDRFSAERPKGSFSTLEIQRTEQGDSAMYLCASSRDRYTDTQYFGPGTRLTVL.

The chain is built from TRBV7-9 and TRBJ2-3, with 7 bases that match TRBD2. CDR1 and CDR2 (germline): SEHNR, FQNEAQ (reference sequence). The CDR3 runs 14 residues. The ends lost 5 bases at V and 6 bases at J; junction bases unmatched: 8. CDR3 sequence: CASSGEAGGDTQYF. CDR3 in DNA: TGTGCCAGCAGCGGGGAGGCCGGGGGGGATACGCAGTATTTT.

The chain couples TRBV6-5 to TRBJ1-2; 9 bases align to TRBD1. Trimming at V came to 6 bases and at J to 8 bases, leaving 7 bases not matched to a gene. Germline assignment: CDR1 MNHEY and CDR2 SVGAGI. The CDR3 loop spans 13 amino acids. CDR3 in amino acids: CASSSGQGYGYTF. DNA for the CDR3: TGTGCCAGCAGCTCGGGACAGGGATACGGCTACACCTTC.

In DNA, the CDR3 is TGCGCCAGCAGCCGGGACAGGGATAGAGGTGGCTACACCTTC. Amino acids: CASSRDRDRGGYTF. The J gene is TRBJ1-2, the V gene TRBV5-1; TRBD1 aligns across 9 bases. Germline V lookup: CDR1 SGHRS, CDR2 YFSETQ. CDR3 length: 14 amino acids. Trimming at V came to 4 bases and at J to 7 bases, leaving 8 bases not matched to a gene. The complete variable domain, with remaining parts taken from reference TRBV5-1 and TRBJ1-2, reads KAGVTQTPRYLIKTRGQQVTLSCSPISGHRSVSWYQQTPGQGLQFLFEYFSETQRNKGNFPGRFSGRQFSNSRSEMNVSTLELGDSALYLCASSRDRDRGGYTFGSGTRLTVV.

The chain is built from TRBV14 and TRBJ2-3, with D hard to call. Trimming removed 3 bases from V and 6 bases from J, with 7 bases in between. Germline V gene sequence: CDR1 SGHDN, CDR2 FVKESK. The CDR3 loop spans 12 amino acids. CDR3 loop: CASSHSPDTQYF. CDR3 in DNA: TGTGCCAGCAGCCATAGTCCGGATACGCAGTATTTT.

This clone was observed a few times. The chain links TRBV30 to TRBJ2-7; weak D call: TRBD2 (6 bases). Germline V gene lookup returns CDR1 GTSNPN and CDR2 SVGIG (reference sequence). The CDR3 runs 12 residues. The germline V and J ends were trimmed by 7 bases and 3 bases, with 13 bases remaining between them. The CDR3 nucleotides are TGTGCCTCAAGGGAGGAAGGCTACGAGCAGTACTTC. Encoded protein: CASREEGYEQYF.

The chain is built from TRBV19 and TRBJ1-3; no clear D. This CDR3 spans 15 amino acids. CDR1 is LNHDA, CDR2 SQIVND, per germline (reference sequence). Trimming stripped 8 bases from V and 0 bases from J, with 14 bases between. The CDR3 loop is CASRPSGFSGNTIYF. The CDR3, as DNA: TGTGCCAGTCGTCCCTCAGGATTCTCTGGAAACACCATATATTTT.

This clone was found once. The J gene is TRBJ1-2, the V gene TRBV19, with a weak D call TRBD1 (5 bases). Trimming stripped 9 bases from V and 2 bases from J, with 19 bases between. Germline CDR1 and CDR2: LNHDA and SQIVND (reference sequence). The CDR3 sequence is 15 residues long. CDR3 bases: TGTGCCAGCCGAAGGGCCGGGACGGTGAACTATGGCTACACCTTC. Translation gives CASRRAGTVNYGYTF.

The rearrangement joins TRBV4-1 to TRBJ2-5; 12 positions agree with TRBD2. Trimming at V came to 0 bases and at J to 2 bases, leaving 10 bases not matched to a gene. The CDR3 has 19 residues. The germline CDR1 and CDR2 sequences are MGHRA and YSYEKL. CDR3 region: CASSQDEASGRVGQETQYF. CDR3 in DNA: TGCGCCAGCAGCCAAGATGAGGCTAGCGGGAGGGTGGGTCAAGAGACCCAGTACTTC.

The rearrangement uses TRBV18 and TRBJ1-5; no clear D gene. V lost 3 bases, J lost 5 bases, and 14 bases lay in between. The germline V gene encodes CDR1 KGHSH and CDR2 LQKENI. The CDR3 runs to 15 residues. The CDR3: CASSPPGILDQPQHF. CDR3 in DNA: TGTGCCAGCTCACCTCCGGGGATTTTGGATCAGCCCCAGCATTTT. The variable domain in full, completed from reference TRBV18 and TRBJ1-5, reads NAGVMQNPRHLVRRRGQEARLRCSPMKGHSHVYWYRQLPEEGLKFMVYLQKENIIDESGMPKERFSAEFPKEGPSILRIQQVVRGDSAAYFCASSPPGILDQPQHFGDGTRLSIL.

The chain carries TRBV7-3 and TRBJ2-5, with D maybe TRBD2 (5 bases). CDR3 length equals 15 residues. The V gene lost 2 bases and the J gene lost 2 bases, with 12 bases spanning the gap. Germline CDR1 and CDR2: SGHTA and FQGTGA. The CDR3 DNA sequence: TGTGCCAGCAGCTTACTGGGCGGGCCACAAGAGACCCAGTACTTC. This encodes CASSLLGGPQETQYF.

The J gene is TRBJ2-7, the V gene TRBV2; D possibly uses TRBD1 or TRBD2 (5 bases each). Germline V CDR1 and CDR2: SNHLY, FYNNEI. The CDR3 totals 17 residues. V was trimmed by 4 bases and J by 3 bases, leaving 22 bases between them. The CDR3 nucleotides are TGTGCCAGCAGTGTAGACCTCTCCGGGACCTCTGACTACGAGCAGTACTTC. Its protein is CASSVDLSGTSDYEQYF.

V gene TRBV6-5 combines with J gene TRBJ1-1; no clear D gene. V was trimmed by 6 bases and J by 1 base, leaving 9 bases between them. The length of the CDR3 is 13 residues. Germline CDR1 MNHEY, CDR2 SVGAGI. CDR3 DNA: TGTGCCAGCAGGTATTCACAGAACACTGAAGCTTTCTTT. It specifies CASRYSQNTEAFF.